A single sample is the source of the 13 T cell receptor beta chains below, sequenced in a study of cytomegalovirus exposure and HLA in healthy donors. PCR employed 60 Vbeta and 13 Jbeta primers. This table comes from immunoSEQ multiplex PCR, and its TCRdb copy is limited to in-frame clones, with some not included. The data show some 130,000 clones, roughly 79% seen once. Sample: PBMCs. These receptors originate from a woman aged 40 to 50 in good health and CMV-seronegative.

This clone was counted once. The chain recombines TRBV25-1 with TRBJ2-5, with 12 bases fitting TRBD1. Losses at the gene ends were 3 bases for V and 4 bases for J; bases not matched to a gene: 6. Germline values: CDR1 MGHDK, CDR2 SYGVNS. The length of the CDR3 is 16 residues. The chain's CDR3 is CASSESGQGARETQYF. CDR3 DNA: TGTGCCAGCAGTGAGTCGGGACAGGGGGCGAGAGAGACCCAGTACTTC.

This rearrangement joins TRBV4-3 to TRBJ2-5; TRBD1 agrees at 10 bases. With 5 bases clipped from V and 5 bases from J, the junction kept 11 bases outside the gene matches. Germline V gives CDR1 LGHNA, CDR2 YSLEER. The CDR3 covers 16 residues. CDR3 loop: CASSYGTGQGIETQYF. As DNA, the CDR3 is TGCGCCAGCAGCTACGGCACGGGACAGGGGATCGAGACCCAGTACTTC.

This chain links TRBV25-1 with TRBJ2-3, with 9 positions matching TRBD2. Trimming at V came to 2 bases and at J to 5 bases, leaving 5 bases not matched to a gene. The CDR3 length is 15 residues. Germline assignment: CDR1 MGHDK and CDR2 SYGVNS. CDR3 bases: TGTGCCAGCAGTGAAGGCGGGGGGGCAGGAGATACGCAGTATTTT. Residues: CASSEGGGAGDTQYF.

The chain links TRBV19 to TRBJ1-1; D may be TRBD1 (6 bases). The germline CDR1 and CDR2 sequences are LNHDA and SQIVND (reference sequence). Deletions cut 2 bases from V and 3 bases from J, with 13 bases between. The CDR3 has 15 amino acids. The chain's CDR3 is CASSIFQGMDTEAFF. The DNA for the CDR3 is TGTGCCAGTAGTATATTCCAGGGGATGGACACTGAAGCTTTCTTT.

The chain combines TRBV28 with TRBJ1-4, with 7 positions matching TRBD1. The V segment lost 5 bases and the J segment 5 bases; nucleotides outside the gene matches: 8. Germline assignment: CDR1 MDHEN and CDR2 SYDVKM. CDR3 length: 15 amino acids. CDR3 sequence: CASSPAPGQNEKLFF. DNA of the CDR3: TGTGCCAGCAGTCCCGCCCCGGGACAGAATGAAAAACTGTTTTTT.

CDR3 coding DNA: TGTGCCAGTAGTCTACAGGTGCTGAACACTGAAGCTTTCTTT. It translates to CASSLQVLNTEAFF. The rearrangement links TRBV19 to TRBJ1-1, with D possibly matching TRBD1 (5 bases). V was clipped by 5 bases and J by 0 bases, with 10 bases between them. The CDR3 is 14 amino acids. Looked up from germline, CDR1 is LNHDA and CDR2 is SQIVND (reference sequence).

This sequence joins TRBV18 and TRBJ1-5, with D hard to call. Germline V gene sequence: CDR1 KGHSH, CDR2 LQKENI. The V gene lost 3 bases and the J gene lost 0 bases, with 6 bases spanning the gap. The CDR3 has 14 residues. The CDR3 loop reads CASSPSNSNQPQHF. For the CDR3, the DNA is TGTGCCAGCTCACCGAGTAATAGCAATCAGCCCCAGCATTTT. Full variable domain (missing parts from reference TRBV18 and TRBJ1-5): NAGVMQNPRHLVRRRGQEARLRCSPMKGHSHVYWYRQLPEEGLKFMVYLQKENIIDESGMPKERFSAEFPKEGPSILRIQQVVRGDSAAYFCASSPSNSNQPQHFGDGTRLSIL.

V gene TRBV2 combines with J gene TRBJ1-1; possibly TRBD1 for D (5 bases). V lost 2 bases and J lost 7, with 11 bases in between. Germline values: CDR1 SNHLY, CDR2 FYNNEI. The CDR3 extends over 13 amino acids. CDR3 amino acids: CASSEKRGGEAFF. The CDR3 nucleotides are TGTGCCAGCAGTGAAAAAAGGGGCGGTGAAGCTTTCTTT.

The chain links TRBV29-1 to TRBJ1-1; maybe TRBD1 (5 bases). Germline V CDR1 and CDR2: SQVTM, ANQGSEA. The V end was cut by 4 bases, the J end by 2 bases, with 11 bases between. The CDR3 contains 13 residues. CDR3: CSVARGENTEAFF. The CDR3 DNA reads TGCAGCGTTGCCCGGGGGGAAAACACTGAAGCTTTCTTT.

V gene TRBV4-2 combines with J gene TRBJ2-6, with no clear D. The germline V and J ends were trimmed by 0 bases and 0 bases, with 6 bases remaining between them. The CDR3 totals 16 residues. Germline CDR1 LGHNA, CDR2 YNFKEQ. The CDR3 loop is CASSQDYSSGANVLTF. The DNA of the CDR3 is TGTGCCAGCAGCCAAGATTACAGCTCTGGGGCCAACGTCCTGACTTTC.

In DNA, the CDR3 is TGCGCCAGCAGCAGAGGGACAGCCTCTGGAAACACCATATATTTT. It translates to CASSRGTASGNTIYF. J is TRBJ1-3 and V is TRBV5-1; TRBD1 agrees at 7 bases. CDR3 length: 15 amino acids. Germline CDR1 is SGHRS and CDR2 is YFSETQ. Trimming took 4 bases from V and 0 from J; bases not matched to a gene: 4. Filled out from reference TRBV5-1 and TRBJ1-3, the complete variable domain reads KAGVTQTPRYLIKTRGQQVTLSCSPISGHRSVSWYQQTPGQGLQFLFEYFSETQRNKGNFPGRFSGRQFSNSRSEMNVSTLELGDSALYLCASSRGTASGNTIYFGEGSWLTVV.

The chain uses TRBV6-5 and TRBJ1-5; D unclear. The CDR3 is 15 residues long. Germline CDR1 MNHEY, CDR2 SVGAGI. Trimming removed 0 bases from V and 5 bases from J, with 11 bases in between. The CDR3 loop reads CASSYSSKGDQPQHF. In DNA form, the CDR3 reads TGTGCCAGCAGTTACTCTTCAAAAGGAGATCAGCCCCAGCATTTT.

The CDR3 region has the DNA TGTGCCAGCAGCCCTAGCGGGGGGAGCTCCTACGAGCAGTACTTC. It codes for CASSPSGGSSYEQYF. The V and J genes are TRBV7-2 and TRBJ2-7; TRBD2 agrees at 11 bases. Trimming removed 5 bases from V and 0 bases from J; junction bases left unmatched: 3. This CDR3 region has 15 residues. Germline V CDR1 and CDR2: SGHTA, FQGNSA.